This TCR beta chain was profiled in a study of T cell repertoires in cytomegalovirus infection. Overall study results and limits: HLA-C-restricted CMV-specific TCR beta clonotypes were dominant in the ex vivo response.

This clonotype occurred many times. Its antigen is unidentified. TCRdb used MiXCR to reprocess the reads, holding one entry per CDR3 protein. In the table there are roughly 81,000 distinct CDR3 sequences, 3.5% to 4.5% of which are singletons. The germline CDR1 and CDR2 sequences are MNHNS and SASEGT. The CDR3 spans 14 residues. Trimming stripped 6 bases from V and 2 bases from J, with 10 bases between. The rearrangement links TRBV6-1 to TRBJ1-4; possible D gene TRBD1, 6 bases. The source of this sequence is a human donor in good health (CMV status not recorded). Some clones in this sample may be carry-over from other donors' samples. Sequenced sample: PBMCs. CDR3 DNA: TGTGCCAGCAGACCCCAGGGGACTAATGAAAAACTGTTTTTT. This encodes CASRPQGTNEKLFF.